The 9 T cell receptor beta chains presented below share a single source sample, sequenced in a study of blood T cells in healthy people across ages. Then a second PCR, running about 6 to 12 cycles, was carried out with a sample-barcoded 5' primer and a J-beta primer mix. TCRdb fed the 5' RACE reads into MiXCR, producing one record per CDR3 protein. The sample lists about 630,000 distinct CDR3 sequences; 20% to 25% were seen once. The sample taken for sequencing was blood. The source of these receptors is a man aged 70-80 years in good health.

In its sample, this clonotype was seen many times. The rearrangement links TRBV6-6 to TRBJ2-1; the D call may be TRBD1 or TRBD2 (7 bases each). The CDR3 loop spans 16 amino acids. The germline gives CDR1 MNHNY, CDR2 SVGAGI (reference sequence). Trimming stripped 6 bases from V and 5 bases from J, with 20 bases between. CDR3 DNA sequence: TGTGCCAGCAGCACGACAGGGAGCGGGACCCACAATGAGCAGTTCTTC. Protein sequence: CASSTTGSGTHNEQFF.

This chain connects TRBV20-1 to TRBJ2-7; no firm D call. The germline V and J ends were trimmed by 0 bases and 0 bases, with 12 bases remaining between them. Germline values: CDR1 DFQATT, CDR2 SNEGSKA (reference sequence). CDR3 length: 15 amino acids. CDR3: CSARDTGWSSYEQYF. DNA of the CDR3: TGCAGTGCTAGAGATACCGGGTGGTCCTCCTACGAGCAGTACTTC.

V gene TRBV29-1 combines with J gene TRBJ2-1; TRBD2 is a possible D gene (5 bases). The CDR3 covers 17 residues. Looked up from germline, CDR1 is SQVTM and CDR2 is ANQGSEA. Deletions cut 3 bases from V and 0 bases from J, with 18 bases between. The CDR3 region is CSVDGSVYSSSYNEQFF. The CDR3 DNA follows: TGCAGCGTTGATGGTAGCGTGTACTCTAGCTCCTACAATGAGCAGTTCTTC.

This clonotype was seen only a few times. The chain combines TRBV5-5 with TRBJ2-5; tentatively, D is TRBD2 (6 bases). Germline assignment: CDR1 SGHKS and CDR2 YYEKEE (reference sequence). This CDR3 is built from 14 residues. V gave up 3 bases and J gave up 4 bases, with 13 bases separating them. The CDR3 region is CASSWEASRETQYF. Here the CDR3 DNA reads TGTGCCAGCAGCTGGGAGGCATCCCGAGAGACCCAGTACTTC.

This clonotype showed up just a few times. V gene TRBV12-3 or TRBV12-4 combines with J gene TRBJ2-5; 12 positions match TRBD2. The ends lost 1 base at V and 5 bases at J; junction bases unmatched: 5. The CDR3 runs 16 residues. For the CDR3, the DNA is TGTGCCAGCAGTTTAGGGACTAGCGGGACTTATGAGACCCAGTACTTC. It specifies CASSLGTSGTYETQYF.

V gene TRBV20-1 combines with J gene TRBJ2-5; D tentatively fits TRBD1 or TRBD2 (5 bases each). The J call may be incorrect, as the DNA end agrees better with TRBJ2-7. The CDR3 totals 16 residues. Germline assignment: CDR1 DFQATT and CDR2 SNEGSKA (reference sequence). The CDR3 bases are TGCAGTGCTTCCAGTGCAAACGGGCATCGGGGCAACGAGCAGTACTTC. Its translation is CSASSANGHRGNEQYF.

The chain carries TRBV24-1 and TRBJ2-1, with D possibly being TRBD2 (5 bases). V lost 3 bases and J 9 bases, leaving 17 bases between the germline ends. In germline, CDR1 is KGHDR, CDR2 SFDVKD. The CDR3 covers 15 residues. The CDR3 region has the DNA TGTGCCACCAGTGATAAAGACACGGCCCGGGGTGAGCAGTTCTTC. The encoded protein is CATSDKDTARGEQFF.

CDR3 loop: CASSPGTPSGGGEQFF. CDR3 DNA sequence: TGTGCCAGCTCACCAGGCACTCCCTCAGGGGGAGGTGAGCAGTTCTTC. V usage is TRBV18 and J usage is TRBJ2-1; tentatively, D is TRBD1 (7 bases). V was pared by 2 bases and J by 9 bases, with 20 bases between. CDR1 KGHSH and CDR2 LQKENI come from the germline V gene. The CDR3 extends over 16 amino acids.

The chain carries TRBV29-1 and TRBJ2-2, with 12 bases lining up with TRBD2. With V trimmed by 6 bases and J by 2 bases, 10 bases remained unmatched. The CDR3 consists of 17 residues. The germline V gene encodes CDR1 SQVTM and CDR2 ANQGSEA. As DNA, the CDR3 is TGCAGCGTACTTGGACTAGCGGGAAATATAAACACCGGGGAGCTGTTTTTT. Translating gives CSVLGLAGNINTGELFF.